One and the same sample provided the 30 T cell receptor beta chains below, sequenced in a study of monozygotic twins with inflammatory bowel disease. Each CDR3 protein gets one entry in TCRdb, which reprocessed the 5' RACE reads and gives no DNA. The sample has roughly 300,000 distinct CDR3 sequences. The sequencing sample was made of blood. These receptors all stem from a human donor with ulcerative colitis or Crohn's disease, or a healthy co-twin of an affected twin (not recorded which).

The V gene is TRBV9, the J gene TRBJ1-2. The CDR3 is 11 amino acids. Germline V gene lookup returns CDR1 SGDLS and CDR2 YYNGEE. The CDR3 reads CASSVGYGYTF.

The rearrangement joins TRBV5-1 to TRBJ1-1; TCRdb returns TRBD1, unconfirmable since there is no DNA. The germline gives CDR1 SGHRS, CDR2 YFSETQ. There are 19 residues in the CDR3. This CDR3 reads CASSQWGVAPQGSRTEAFF.

The chain links TRBV4-3 to TRBJ2-3; TCRdb calls TRBD1, which cannot be checked without DNA. The germline V gene has CDR1 LGHNA and CDR2 YSLEER. This CDR3 has 19 residues. The CDR3 reads CASSQHLGSGGLGTDTQYF.

This chain connects TRBV5-6 to TRBJ2-7. Germline V lookup: CDR1 SGHDT, CDR2 YYEEEE. The CDR3 loop spans 15 amino acids. CDR3 region: CASSFGPTSSYEQYF.

The chain joins TRBV20-1 to TRBJ2-5; TCRdb picks TRBD1, but there is no DNA to check that call. This CDR3 region has 14 residues. In germline, CDR1 is DFQATT, CDR2 SNEGSKA (reference sequence). The CDR3 loop reads CSARVGPSQETQYF.

The chain is built from TRBV20-1 and TRBJ2-1; TCRdb indicates TRBD2, and absent DNA this call remains unverified. The CDR3 consists of 15 residues. Germline V gene sequence: CDR1 DFQATT, CDR2 SNEGSKA (reference sequence). The CDR3 is CSARTVRGNYNEQFF.

This chain joins TRBV20-1 and TRBJ1-1. This CDR3 has 12 residues. Germline values: CDR1 DFQATT, CDR2 SNEGSKA (reference sequence). CDR3 sequence: CSASRKHTEAFF.

The chain has TRBV12-3 or TRBV12-4 and TRBJ2-3; TCRdb's D call of TRBD1 is untestable without DNA. This CDR3 has 15 residues. The CDR3 spells CASSRQGARIDTQYF.

The rearrangement joins TRBV30 to TRBJ2-6; the D call from TCRdb, TRBD1, cannot be confirmed without DNA. CDR3 length: 17 residues. CDR1 is GTSNPN and CDR2 is SVGIG in the germline V gene (reference sequence). The CDR3 loop reads CAWIPGTANSGANVLTF.

The chain joins TRBV6-1 to TRBJ2-6; without DNA, the TCRdb call of TRBD1 cannot be checked. The CDR3 runs to 16 residues. The germline gives CDR1 MNHNS, CDR2 SASEGT. This CDR3 reads CASSAQDRVGANVLTF.

The gene calls are TRBV6-1 and TRBJ1-1. Germline-derived CDR1 and CDR2 are MNHNS and SASEGT. The CDR3 covers 14 residues. The CDR3 loop is CASSELQTFTEAFF.

The genes are TRBV28 and TRBJ2-7; TCRdb's assignment of TRBD1 cannot be checked, as there is no DNA. The CDR3 totals 14 residues. In germline, CDR1 is MDHEN, CDR2 SYDVKM. The CDR3 protein is CASVGTGGSYEQYF.

The chain is built from TRBV20-1 and TRBJ1-3; TCRdb lists TRBD1, though no DNA is available to test this call. CDR1 DFQATT and CDR2 SNEGSKA come from the germline V gene (reference sequence). The CDR3 has 13 residues. CDR3 amino acids: CSATRDRGNTIYF.

J is TRBJ2-3 and V is TRBV19; TCRdb gives TRBD1 as the D gene, but with no DNA this cannot be confirmed. Germline V gene lookup returns CDR1 LNHDA and CDR2 SQIVND (reference sequence). The CDR3 has 14 residues. The CDR3 here is CASSAGPPPGTQYF.

The chain carries TRBV7-2 and TRBJ2-4; TCRdb's D call, TRBD1, is unchecked because there is no DNA. The CDR3 runs 15 residues. Germline CDR1 reads SGHTA; CDR2 reads FQGNSA. This CDR3 reads CASSLGQGIKNIQYF. Drawing the rest from reference TRBV7-2 and TRBJ2-4, the complete variable domain is GAGVSQSPSNKVTEKGKDVELRCDPISGHTALYWYRQSLGQGLEFLIYFQGNSAPDKSGLPSDRFSAERTGGSVSTLTIQRTQQEDSAVYLCASSLGQGIKNIQYFGAGTRLSVL.

The chain is built from TRBV20-1 and TRBJ1-4; lacking DNA, the TRBD1 call made by TCRdb goes unchecked. The CDR3 runs 12 residues. Germline loops: CDR1 DFQATT, CDR2 SNEGSKA (reference sequence). The chain's CDR3 is CSAGTGREKLFF.

The chain combines TRBV7-2 with TRBJ2-2; TCRdb outputs TRBD1, but without DNA this stays unchecked. From germline, CDR1 is SGHTA and CDR2 FQGNSA. The CDR3 runs 13 residues. The CDR3 loop is CARSNTGVGELFF.

This chain links TRBV5-1 with TRBJ1-3; the TRBD1 assignment by TCRdb is unverifiable without DNA. Germline CDR1 and CDR2: SGHRS and YFSETQ. This CDR3 contains 15 residues. The CDR3: CASSRNRDSGNTIYF.

This chain links TRBV5-1 with TRBJ2-7; without DNA, the TCRdb call of TRBD1 cannot be checked. This CDR3 region has 16 residues. CDR1 SGHRS and CDR2 YFSETQ come from the germline V gene. CDR3 sequence reads: CASSLVSQGARYEQYF.

The chain uses TRBV5-1 and TRBJ2-3; with no DNA, the TCRdb D assignment of TRBD2 cannot be verified. The CDR3 contains 18 residues. Germline assignment: CDR1 SGHRS and CDR2 YFSETQ. The CDR3 region is CASSWVGLADPSTDTQYF.

V gene TRBV9 combines with J gene TRBJ1-4. Germline V gene sequence: CDR1 SGDLS, CDR2 YYNGEE. The CDR3 contains 18 residues. This chain's CDR3 is CASSVGGGLLTTNEKLFF.

This rearrangement joins TRBV5-5 to TRBJ2-5. Looked up from germline, CDR1 is SGHKS and CDR2 is YYEKEE (reference sequence). The CDR3 consists of 13 residues. The CDR3 reads CASSLDPFETQYF.

The chain employs TRBV12-3 or TRBV12-4 and TRBJ2-6. The CDR3 spans 14 residues. CDR3 region: CASSLTPGANVLTF.

This chain links TRBV5-1 with TRBJ1-5; TCRdb designates TRBD1, a call that cannot be tested without DNA. The CDR3 is 16 amino acids. The V gene's germline CDR1 is SGHRS and CDR2 YFSETQ. CDR3: CASSLGDRGLDQPQHF. The variable domain in full, with the rest retrieved from reference TRBV5-1 and TRBJ1-5, is KAGVTQTPRYLIKTRGQQVTLSCSPISGHRSVSWYQQTPGQGLQFLFEYFSETQRNKGNFPGRFSGRQFSNSRSEMNVSTLELGDSALYLCASSLGDRGLDQPQHFGDGTRLSIL.

J is TRBJ2-7 and V is TRBV5-1; absent DNA, TCRdb's TRBD1 call cannot be checked. The CDR3 contains 15 residues. Germline CDR1 is SGHRS and CDR2 is YFSETQ. The CDR3 reads CASSVGGTGNSEQYF. Looking up the rest from reference TRBV5-1 and TRBJ2-7 gives the full variable domain: KAGVTQTPRYLIKTRGQQVTLSCSPISGHRSVSWYQQTPGQGLQFLFEYFSETQRNKGNFPGRFSGRQFSNSRSEMNVSTLELGDSALYLCASSVGGTGNSEQYFGPGTRLTVT.

The J gene is TRBJ2-3, the V gene TRBV7-2; the D call of TRBD1 rests on TCRdb alone, since no DNA is present to check it. The CDR3 has 14 amino acids. Germline CDR1 and CDR2: SGHTA and FQGNSA. The CDR3 here is CASSLGQNTDTQYF.

The chain couples TRBV4-2 to TRBJ2-7; TCRdb gives TRBD1 as the D gene, but with no DNA this cannot be confirmed. The CDR3 runs to 16 residues. CDR1 and CDR2 (germline): LGHNA, YNFKEQ. The CDR3 sequence is CASSRPPGQGGYEQYF.

The V call is TRBV18, the J call TRBJ1-5. This CDR3 is 14 amino acids long. Germline loops: CDR1 KGHSH, CDR2 LQKENI. The CDR3 spells CASSPGRGDQPQHF.

The chain employs TRBV12-3 or TRBV12-4 and TRBJ2-7; TCRdb selects TRBD2, and the lack of DNA leaves this call unchecked. CDR3 length: 15 residues. The CDR3 reads CASSLKGTSAHEQYF.

The V gene is TRBV19, the J gene TRBJ1-5; the TCRdb call, TRBD1, lacks DNA for checking. In germline, CDR1 is LNHDA, CDR2 SQIVND (reference sequence). CDR3 length: 15 residues. The chain's CDR3 is CASSGGLGTNQPQHF.